What follows is one T cell receptor beta chain and its context. The sample originates from a study of siplizumab effects on memory and regulatory T cells. Per-sample assaying covered 85,000 to 100,000 TCR templates. This table comes from immunoSEQ multiplex PCR, and its TCRdb copy is limited to in-frame clones, with some not included. Among about 91,000 clones, approximately 96% were seen once, and the ten largest hold under 0.04%. The CDR3 sequence is 13 residues long. The V end was cut by 6 bases, the J end by 6 bases, with 12 bases between. Germline CDR1 KGHSH, CDR2 LQKENI. Sequenced sample: naive CD4+ T cells sorted from blood. The chain couples TRBV18 to TRBJ2-1, with a possible D match to TRBD2 (5 bases). This TCR was recovered from a human donor in good health. CDR3 in DNA: TGTGCCAGCTCCGGAGGCCAGCTCAATGAGCAGTTCTTC. It yields the protein CASSGGQLNEQFF.